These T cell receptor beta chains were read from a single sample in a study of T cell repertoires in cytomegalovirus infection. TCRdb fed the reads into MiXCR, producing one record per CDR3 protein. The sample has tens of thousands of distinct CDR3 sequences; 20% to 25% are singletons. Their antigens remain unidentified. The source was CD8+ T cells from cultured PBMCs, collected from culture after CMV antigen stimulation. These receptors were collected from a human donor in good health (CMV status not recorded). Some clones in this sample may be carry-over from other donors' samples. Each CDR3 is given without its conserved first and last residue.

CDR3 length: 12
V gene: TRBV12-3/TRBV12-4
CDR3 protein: ASGGQDSTDTQY

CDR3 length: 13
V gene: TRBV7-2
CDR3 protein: ASSFRDRGDNEQF

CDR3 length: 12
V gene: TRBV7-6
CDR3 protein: ASSPAPTGQPQH

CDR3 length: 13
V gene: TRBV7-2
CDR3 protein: ASSLSSPRRDIQY

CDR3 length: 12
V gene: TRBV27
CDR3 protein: ASSPDRGPETQY

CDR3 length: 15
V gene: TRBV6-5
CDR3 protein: ASSPAEGVFANEKLF

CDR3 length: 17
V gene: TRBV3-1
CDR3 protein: ASSLLTPSGGPNTGELF

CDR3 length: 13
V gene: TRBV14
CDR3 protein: ASSQGLAGVHEQF

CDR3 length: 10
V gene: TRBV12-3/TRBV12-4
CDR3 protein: ASMGEGTEAF

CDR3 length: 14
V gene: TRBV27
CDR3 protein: ASSLSIADSQETQY

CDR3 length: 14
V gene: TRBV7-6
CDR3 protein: ASSLEMYGGMAGYT

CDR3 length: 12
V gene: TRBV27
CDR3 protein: ASKETGGTSPLH

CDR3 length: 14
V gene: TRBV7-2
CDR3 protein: ASSSLAGGYKYEQY

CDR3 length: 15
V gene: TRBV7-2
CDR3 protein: ASSLNNIYRSNTEAF

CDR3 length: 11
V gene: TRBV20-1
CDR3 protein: SLRKGQGYEQY

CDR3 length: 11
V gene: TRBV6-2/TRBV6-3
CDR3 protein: ASSFNQGYEQY

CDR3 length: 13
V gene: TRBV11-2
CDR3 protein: ASSPGTGTTGELF

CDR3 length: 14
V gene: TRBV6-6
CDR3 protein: ASSSLGGRSYNEQF

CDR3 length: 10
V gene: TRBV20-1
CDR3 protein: SARKNPNIQY

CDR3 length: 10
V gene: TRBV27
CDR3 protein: ASSKGPRGYT

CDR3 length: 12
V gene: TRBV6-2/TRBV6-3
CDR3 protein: ASSEGRGNTEAF

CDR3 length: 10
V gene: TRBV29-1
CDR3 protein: SATGVRNEQF

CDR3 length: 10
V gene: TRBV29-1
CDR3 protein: SGSSGANVLT

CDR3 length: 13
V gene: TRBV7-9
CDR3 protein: ASSLECLARYEQY

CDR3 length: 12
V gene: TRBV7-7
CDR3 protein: ASSPPWNQETQY

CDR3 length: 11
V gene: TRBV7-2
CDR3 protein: ASSLNGGETQY

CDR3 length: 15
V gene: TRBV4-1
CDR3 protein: ASSQGGLAGRTDTQY

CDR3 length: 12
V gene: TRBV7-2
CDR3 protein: ASSSDRGLVPQH

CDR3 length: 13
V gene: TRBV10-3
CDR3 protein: AISDPSGDYNEQF

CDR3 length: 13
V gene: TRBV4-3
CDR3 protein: ASSRPSGASLEQF

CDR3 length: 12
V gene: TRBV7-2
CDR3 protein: ASSLGPAVYEQY

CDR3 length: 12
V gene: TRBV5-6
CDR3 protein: ASSPDRDPDTQY

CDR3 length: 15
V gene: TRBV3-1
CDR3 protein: ASSQGGSARPTYGYT

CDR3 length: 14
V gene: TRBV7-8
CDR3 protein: ASSPFKGTANEKLF

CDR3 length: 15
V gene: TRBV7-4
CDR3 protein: ASSLEGLAGATDTQY

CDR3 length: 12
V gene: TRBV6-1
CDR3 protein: ASMPAASNQPQH